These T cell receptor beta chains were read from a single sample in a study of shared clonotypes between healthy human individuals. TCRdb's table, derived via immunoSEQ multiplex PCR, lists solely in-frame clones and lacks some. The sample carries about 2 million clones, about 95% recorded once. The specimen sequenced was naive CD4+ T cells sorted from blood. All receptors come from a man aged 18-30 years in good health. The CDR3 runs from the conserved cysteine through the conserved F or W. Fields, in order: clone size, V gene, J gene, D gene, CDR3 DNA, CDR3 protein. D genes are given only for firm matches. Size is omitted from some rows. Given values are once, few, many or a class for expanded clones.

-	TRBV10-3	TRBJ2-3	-	TGTGCCATCACCAACCGGGCGGGATTGGGAGATACGCAGTATTTT	CAITNRAGLGDTQYF
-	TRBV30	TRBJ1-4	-	TGTGCCTGGAGACCGGGGATTAATGAAAAACTGTTTTTT	CAWRPGINEKLFF
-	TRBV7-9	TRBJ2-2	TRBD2	TGTGCCAGCCCTAGCGGGAGGAGCCCGTCGAACACCGGGGAGCTGTTTTTT	CASPSGRSPSNTGELFF
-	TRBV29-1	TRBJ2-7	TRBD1	TGCAGCGTTGTAAGGACAGGCCGAACCTACGAGCAGTACTTC	CSVVRTGRTYEQYF
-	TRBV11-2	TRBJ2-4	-	TGTGCCAGCAGCCCTGCCCTTCAGGGAGTGTACTTC	CASSPALQGVYF
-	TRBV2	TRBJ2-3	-	TGTGCCAGCGGGCAGGGCCCAGATACGCAGTATTTT	CASGQGPDTQYF
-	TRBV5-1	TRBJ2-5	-	TGCGCCAGCAGCTCGGACTTTACCTGGGAAGAGACCCAGTACTTC	CASSSDFTWEETQYF
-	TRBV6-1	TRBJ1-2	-	TGTGCCAGCAGTGAAAAAGGACAGCGACTTAACTATGGCTACACCTTC	CASSEKGQRLNYGYTF
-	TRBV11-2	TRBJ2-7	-	TGTGCCAGCAGTCGCCTTAAGGGAGGCTACGAGCAGTACTTC	CASSRLKGGYEQYF
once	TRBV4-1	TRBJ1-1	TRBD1	TGCGCCAGCAGCCAAGAAAGAACAGGGGTGCTGAACACTGAAGCTTTCTTT	CASSQERTGVLNTEAFF